This TCR beta chain originates from a study of cytomegalovirus exposure and HLA in healthy donors. Whole-study results and caveats: TRBV6-2, TRBV6-3 and some other V segments were excluded as indistinguishable.

In this sample, this clone turned up once. Its specificity is unknown. PCR involved 60 Vbeta and 13 Jbeta primers. Repertoires were generated with immunoSEQ multiplex PCR, while TCRdb's copy carries only in-frame clones and drops some. The data hold roughly 200,000 clones, with about three quarters observed a single time. The trim removed 5 bases at V and 5 bases at J, leaving 10 bases unmatched. Germline CDR1 LNHDA, CDR2 SQIVND (reference sequence). This CDR3 comprises 16 residues. Sequencing was carried out using PBMCs. The chain has TRBV19 and TRBJ2-1, with 9 bases fitting TRBD2. This TCR was recovered from a woman aged 25 to 39 in good health and CMV-seropositive. The CDR3: CASSVPSGKGDNEQFF. The CDR3 DNA reads TGTGCCAGTAGTGTGCCTAGCGGGAAGGGCGACAATGAGCAGTTCTTC. Using reference TRBV19 and TRBJ2-1 for the parts outside the CDR3, the full variable domain is DGGITQSPKYLFRKEGQNVTLSCEQNLNHDAMYWYRQDPGQGLRLIYYSQIVNDFQKGDIAEGYSVSREKKESFPLTVTSAQKNPTAFYLCASSVPSGKGDNEQFFGPGTRLTVL.